A single sample gave rise to the 15 T cell receptor beta chains below, sequenced in a study of cytomegalovirus exposure and HLA in healthy donors. Amplification used 60 Vbeta primers and 13 Jbeta primers. Method: immunoSEQ multiplex PCR; TCRdb's copy keeps in-frame clones and lacks some. This table holds more than 110,000 clones, roughly 71% found once. Specimen: PBMCs. These TCRs come from a young man in good health and CMV-seronegative.

The chain carries TRBV7-9 and TRBJ1-3, with 12 nucleotides matching TRBD1. J gave up 4 bases and V 5 bases, and 9 bases lay outside the gene matches. Germline CDR1 reads SEHNR; CDR2 reads FQNEAQ (reference sequence). The CDR3 has 17 residues. CDR3 loop: CASSLGTGGWQGNTIYF. The CDR3, as DNA: TGTGCCAGCAGCCTTGGGACAGGGGGCTGGCAAGGAAACACCATATATTTT.

This clone was counted a few times. The chain carries TRBV4-1 and TRBJ1-2, with D tentatively TRBD1 (5 bases). V shed 0 bases and J shed 4 bases, with 9 bases lying between them. This CDR3 is 14 amino acids long. Germline V CDR1 and CDR2: MGHRA, YSYEKL. This CDR3 reads CASSQDGGSYGYTF. CDR3 sequence (DNA): TGCGCCAGCAGCCAAGACGGGGGGTCCTATGGCTACACCTTC.

This chain joins TRBV19 and TRBJ2-4; possibly TRBD2 for D (5 bases). The germline V gene encodes CDR1 LNHDA and CDR2 SQIVND (reference sequence). Trimming took off 4 bases at V and 0 bases at J, with 13 bases between the two ends. This CDR3 comprises 16 residues. As DNA, the CDR3 is TGTGCCAGTAGTACTAGCACTAGAATAGCCAAAAACATTCAGTACTTC. Protein: CASSTSTRIAKNIQYF.

The genes are TRBV5-4 and TRBJ2-7, with 8 nucleotides matching TRBD1. Trimming at V came to 2 bases and at J to 4 bases, leaving 5 bases not matched to a gene. The CDR3 length is 14 residues. CDR1 SGHNT and CDR2 YYREEE come from the germline V gene (reference sequence). The CDR3 nucleotides are TGTGCCAGCAGCTTACAGGGGGTAACGTACGAGCAGTACTTC. Residues: CASSLQGVTYEQYF.

There are a few counts of this clone. The V gene is TRBV7-6, the J gene TRBJ1-5; perhaps TRBD1 as D (5 bases). Deletions cut 1 base from V and 2 bases from J, with 6 bases between. Germline-derived CDR1 and CDR2 are SGHVS and FNYEAQ. The CDR3 is made up of 14 amino acids. CDR3: CASSLVGGNQPQHF. The CDR3 region has the DNA TGTGCCAGCAGCTTAGTAGGGGGCAATCAGCCCCAGCATTTT.

The V call is TRBV6-5, the J call TRBJ2-3; tentative D call: TRBD1 (6 bases). The CDR3 loop spans 16 amino acids. V lost 3 bases and J lost 6, with 19 bases in between. CDR1 is MNHEY and CDR2 is SVGAGI in the germline V gene. As DNA, the CDR3 is TGTGCCAGCAGTTATTCCGAGGACAGCCTGAGGGATACGCAGTATTTT. Protein sequence: CASSYSEDSLRDTQYF.

This sequence joins TRBV28 and TRBJ1-4; no firm D call. Germline lookup yields CDR1 MDHEN and CDR2 SYDVKM. Trimming removed 6 bases at V and 2 bases at J, with 13 bases between. The CDR3 runs 15 residues. The DNA for the CDR3 is TGTGCCAGCAGCCCGCCAGGTGTGACTAATGAAAAACTGTTTTTT. Its translation: CASSPPGVTNEKLFF.

Remarks on this clone: This same CDR3 is encoded by further DNA sequences in the sample. The V call is TRBV28, the J call TRBJ2-7; D possibly corresponds to TRBD2 (6 bases). The CDR3 consists of 13 residues. The germline gives CDR1 MDHEN, CDR2 SYDVKM. V lost 6 bases and J lost 3, with 12 bases in between. The CDR3 DNA follows: TGTGCCAGCAGCCTTGGGGGGAGCTACGAGCAGTACTTC. Amino acids: CASSLGGSYEQYF. The full variable domain, completed using reference TRBV28 and TRBJ2-7, is DVKVTQSSRYLVKRTGEKVFLECVQDMDHENMFWYRQDPGLGLRLIYFSYDVKMKEKGDIPEGYSVSREKKERFSLILESASTNQTSMYLCASSLGGSYEQYFGPGTRLTVT.

CDR3 protein: CASSARGGPGANVLTF. CDR3 bases: TGTGCCAGCAGTGCAAGAGGGGGCCCTGGGGCCAACGTCCTGACTTTC. The rearrangement uses TRBV2 and TRBJ2-6; 7 bases align to TRBD1. The J segment lost 2 bases and the V segment lost 4 bases, leaving 5 bases of the junction unmatched. The germline V gene has CDR1 SNHLY and CDR2 FYNNEI. The CDR3 covers 16 residues.

This clone was detected only once. This chain joins TRBV4-1 and TRBJ1-3, with 10 bases identical to TRBD1. The V segment lost 4 bases and the J segment 3 bases; nucleotides outside the gene matches: 9. This CDR3 comprises 17 residues. Germline loops: CDR1 MGHRA, CDR2 YSYEKL. In DNA form, the CDR3 reads TGCGCCAGCAGCCTATATGGACAGGGGGGAGTTGGAAACACCATATATTTT. Protein product: CASSLYGQGGVGNTIYF.

The chain uses TRBV11-2 and TRBJ2-1; TRBD2 matches 9 bases. J lost 7 bases, V lost 1 base, and 2 bases had no gene match. CDR1 is SGHAT and CDR2 is FQNNGV in the germline V gene. The CDR3 covers 14 residues. CDR3 sequence reads: CASSLVSGGNEQFF. Written as DNA, the CDR3 is TGTGCCAGCAGCTTAGTTAGCGGGGGTAATGAGCAGTTCTTC.

This clone was seen only once. The chain recombines TRBV27 with TRBJ2-3, with TRBD1 matching 9 bases. The CDR3 is 14 amino acids. Germline V gives CDR1 MNHEY, CDR2 SMNVEV (reference sequence). V lost 8 bases to trimming and J lost 1 base; unmatched junction nucleotides: 4. The CDR3 DNA sequence: TGTGCCAGCGGACGGGACAGGGGCACAGATACGCAGTATTTT. The encoded protein is CASGRDRGTDTQYF.

The gene calls are TRBV18 and TRBJ1-2, with a tentative D call TRBD1 (5 bases). The CDR3 covers 13 residues. Germline CDR1 is KGHSH and CDR2 is LQKENI. Trimming shortened V by 1 base and J by 7 bases, and 10 bases separated the two germline ends. CDR3 loop: CASSPRRGTGYTF. CDR3 bases: TGTGCCAGCTCACCACGACGGGGGACTGGCTACACCTTC.

This clone is a singleton in its sample. DNA for the CDR3: TGTGCCAGCAGCGTAGACCCCAACAGGGGCCCCTCTGGAAACACCATATATTTT. It codes for CASSVDPNRGPSGNTIYF. This chain joins TRBV9 and TRBJ1-3, with 7 bases aligning to TRBD1. In germline, CDR1 is SGDLS, CDR2 YYNGEE. V shed 0 bases, J shed 0 bases, and the junction held 9 bases outside the gene matches. The CDR3 is 18 residues long.

The chain combines TRBV28 with TRBJ2-5; D is perhaps TRBD1 (6 bases). CDR1 is MDHEN and CDR2 is SYDVKM in the germline V gene. V was shortened by 6 bases and J by 1 base, with 15 bases between the two germline ends. The CDR3 runs 15 residues. As DNA, the CDR3 is TGTGCCAGCAGAAGTGGCCAGGGGTCCCAAGAGACCCAGTACTTC. Translated: CASRSGQGSQETQYF.